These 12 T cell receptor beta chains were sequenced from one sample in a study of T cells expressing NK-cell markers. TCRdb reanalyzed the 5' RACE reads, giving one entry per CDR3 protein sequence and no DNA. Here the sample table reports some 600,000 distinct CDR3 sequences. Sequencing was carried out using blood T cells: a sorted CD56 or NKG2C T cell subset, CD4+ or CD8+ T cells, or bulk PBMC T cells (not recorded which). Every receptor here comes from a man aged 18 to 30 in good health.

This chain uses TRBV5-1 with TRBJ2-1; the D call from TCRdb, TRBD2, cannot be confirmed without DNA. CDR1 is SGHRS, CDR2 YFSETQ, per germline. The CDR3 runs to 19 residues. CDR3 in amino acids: CASSFGGLAGGPSYNEQFF.

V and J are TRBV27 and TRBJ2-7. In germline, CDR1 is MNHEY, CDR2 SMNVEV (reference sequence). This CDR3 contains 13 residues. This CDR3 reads CASSLSRQNEQYF.

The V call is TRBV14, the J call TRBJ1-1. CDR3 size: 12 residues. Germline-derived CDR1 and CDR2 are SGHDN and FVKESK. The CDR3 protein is CASSQVVAEAFF.

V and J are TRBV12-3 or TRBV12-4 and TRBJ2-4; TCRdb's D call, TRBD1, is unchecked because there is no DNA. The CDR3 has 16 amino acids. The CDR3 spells CASSLSRGQGVNIQYF.

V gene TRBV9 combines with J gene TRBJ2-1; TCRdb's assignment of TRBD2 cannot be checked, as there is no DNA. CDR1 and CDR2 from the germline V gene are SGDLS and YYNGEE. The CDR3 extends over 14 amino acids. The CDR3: CASSPPSGANEQFF.

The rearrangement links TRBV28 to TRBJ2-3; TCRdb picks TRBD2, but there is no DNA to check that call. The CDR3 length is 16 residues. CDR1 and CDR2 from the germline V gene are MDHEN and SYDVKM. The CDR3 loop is CASSLGPGLTADTQYF.

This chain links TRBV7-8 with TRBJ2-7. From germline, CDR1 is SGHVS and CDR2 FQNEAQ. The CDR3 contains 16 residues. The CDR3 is CASSQAPARSSYEQYF.

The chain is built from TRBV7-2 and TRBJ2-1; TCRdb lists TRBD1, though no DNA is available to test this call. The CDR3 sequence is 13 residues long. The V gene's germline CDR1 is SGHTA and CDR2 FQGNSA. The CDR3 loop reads CASSPSGADEQFF.

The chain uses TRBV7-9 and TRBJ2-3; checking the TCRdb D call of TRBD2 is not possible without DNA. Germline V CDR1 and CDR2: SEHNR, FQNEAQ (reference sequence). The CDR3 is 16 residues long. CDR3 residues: CASSPRTSGMRDTQYF.

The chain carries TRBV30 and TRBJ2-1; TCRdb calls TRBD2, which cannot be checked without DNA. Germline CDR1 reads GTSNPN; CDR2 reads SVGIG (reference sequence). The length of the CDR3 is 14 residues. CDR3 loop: CASILDGSLNEQFF.

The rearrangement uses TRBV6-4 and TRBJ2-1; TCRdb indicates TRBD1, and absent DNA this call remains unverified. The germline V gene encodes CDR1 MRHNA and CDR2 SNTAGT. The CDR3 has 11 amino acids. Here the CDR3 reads CAAGDYNEQFF.

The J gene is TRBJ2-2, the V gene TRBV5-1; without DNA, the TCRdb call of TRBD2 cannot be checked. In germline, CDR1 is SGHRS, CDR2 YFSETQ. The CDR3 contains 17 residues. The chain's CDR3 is CASSLDPGLAGAGELFF. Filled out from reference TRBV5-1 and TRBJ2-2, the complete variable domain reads KAGVTQTPRYLIKTRGQQVTLSCSPISGHRSVSWYQQTPGQGLQFLFEYFSETQRNKGNFPGRFSGRQFSNSRSEMNVSTLELGDSALYLCASSLDPGLAGAGELFFGEGSRLTVL.